The 23 T cell receptor beta chains below come from one sample, sequenced in a study of T cells after yellow fever vaccination. TCRdb analysed the 5' RACE reads with MiXCR anew, one entry per CDR3 protein. The profile shows under 550,000 distinct CDR3 sequences, 21% of them singletons. The source was PBMCs, collected approximately 22 days after the first yellow fever vaccination. These receptors all stem from a man aged 18 to 30 who received the YFV17D yellow fever vaccine.

The sample holds a few counts of this clonotype. The chain couples TRBV6-5 to TRBJ2-2; D not certain. In germline, CDR1 is MNHEY, CDR2 SVGAGI. The length of the CDR3 is 16 residues. With 7 bases removed from V and 1 base from J, the gap between germline ends came to 16 bases. The CDR3 DNA reads TGTGCCAGCACCAACATCCAGGTGGGGAACACCGGGGAGCTGTTTTTT. Translated: CASTNIQVGNTGELFF.

This clonotype has just a few counts. The V call is TRBV5-1, the J call TRBJ2-2, with TRBD1 as a possible D gene (5 bases). CDR1 is SGHRS, CDR2 YFSETQ, per germline. This CDR3 has 14 amino acids. With 7 bases removed from V and 4 bases from J, the gap between germline ends came to 14 bases. CDR3 nucleotides: TGCGCCAGCCGATTTACAGGAATCACCGGGGAGCTGTTTTTT. The encoded protein is CASRFTGITGELFF.

This clonotype showed up just a few times. The rearrangement links TRBV7-2 to TRBJ2-3; 8 nucleotides match TRBD2. This CDR3 is 15 amino acids long. The V and J ends lost 4 bases and 0 bases, in that order; junction bases with no gene match: 3. Per germline, CDR1 SGHTA and CDR2 FQGNSA. The CDR3 loop is CASSSSGSSTDTQYF. The CDR3 coding sequence is TGTGCCAGCAGCTCTAGCGGGTCTAGCACAGATACGCAGTATTTT.

This clonotype has just a few counts. The genes are TRBV15 and TRBJ1-5; a weak D match, TRBD1 (6 bases). Trimming left V 5 bases short and J 7 bases short, with 18 bases between. Germline assignment: CDR1 LNHNV and CDR2 YYDKDF (reference sequence). CDR3 length: 15 residues. The CDR3 loop reads CATSRGGGLGQPQHF. The CDR3 DNA is TGTGCCACCAGCCGAGGGGGGGGTCTCGGACAGCCCCAGCATTTT.

The chain links TRBV29-1 to TRBJ2-3; 11 nucleotides match TRBD2. J was trimmed by 4 bases and V by 4 bases; bases with no gene match: 10. Germline CDR1 reads SQVTM; CDR2 reads ANQGSEA. CDR3 size: 16 residues. CDR3 region: CSVVFLTSGVADTQYF. In nucleotides, the CDR3 is TGCAGCGTTGTTTTCCTGACTAGCGGGGTTGCAGATACGCAGTATTTT.

This clonotype was counted at least ten times. The chain couples TRBV9 to TRBJ1-1; 7 nucleotides align to TRBD1. Germline V CDR1 and CDR2: SGDLS, YYNGEE. The CDR3 extends over 15 amino acids. J was trimmed by 6 bases and V by 3 bases; bases with no gene match: 11. The CDR3 here is CASSASDRVEAEAFF. The CDR3 coding sequence is TGTGCCAGCAGCGCCTCAGACAGGGTTGAAGCTGAAGCTTTCTTT.

The chain joins TRBV20-1 to TRBJ2-7; D remains ambiguous. The germline CDR1 and CDR2 sequences are DFQATT and SNEGSKA (reference sequence). V was shortened by 3 bases and J by 5 bases, with 17 bases between the two germline ends. The CDR3 spans 14 residues. The CDR3: CSARPPAETDEQYF. CDR3 bases: TGCAGTGCTAGGCCCCCGGCGGAGACTGACGAGCAGTACTTC.

This clonotype was observed a few times. V usage is TRBV7-3 and J usage is TRBJ2-4, with D perhaps TRBD1 (5 bases). CDR3 size: 13 residues. The germline gives CDR1 SGHTA, CDR2 FQGTGA. V was trimmed by 4 bases and J by 10 bases, leaving 14 bases between them. Written as DNA, the CDR3 is TGTGCCAGCAGCTCCCTCCCGACAGATATTCAGTACTTC. Amino acids: CASSSLPTDIQYF.

This clonotype was seen a handful of times. This chain links TRBV3-1 with TRBJ2-3; 15 nucleotides align to TRBD2. CDR1 and CDR2 (germline): LGHDT, YNNKEL (reference sequence). Trimming removed 1 base from V and 4 bases from J; junction bases left unmatched: 3. This CDR3 has 17 residues. CDR3 nucleotides: TGTGCCAGCAGCCAAGGGACTAGCGGGGGGGCCCCAGATACGCAGTATTTT. It is translated as CASSQGTSGGAPDTQYF.

This clonotype was found a few times. The chain has TRBV6-5 and TRBJ2-1; TRBD2 matches 11 bases. V was clipped by 1 base and J by 7 bases; unmatched bases: 3. The germline V gene has CDR1 MNHEY and CDR2 SVGAGI. The CDR3 is 15 residues long. The CDR3 is CASSYLAGGINEQFF. CDR3 nucleotides: TGTGCCAGCAGTTACTTAGCGGGGGGGATAAATGAGCAGTTCTTC.

Concerning this clonotype itself: The junction departs from the called germline gene at one end, perhaps through a read error. The V gene is TRBV7-7, the J gene TRBJ2-1, with 12 bases lining up with TRBD2. The CDR3 has 17 amino acids. CDR1 is SSHAT, CDR2 FNYEAQ, per germline (reference sequence). CDR3 in amino acids: CASSPELLLAGGPEQFF. DNA of the CDR3: TGTGCTAGCAGCCCCGAGCTGTTACTAGCGGGGGGCCCTGAGCAGTTCTTC.

The chain couples TRBV5-1 to TRBJ2-1; the D gene is possibly TRBD2 (6 bases). V was shortened by 6 bases and J by 0 bases, with 13 bases between the two germline ends. The CDR3 consists of 15 residues. From germline, CDR1 is SGHRS and CDR2 YFSETQ. This CDR3 reads CASTGTGSSYNEQFF. Written as DNA, the CDR3 is TGCGCCAGCACTGGAACCGGGAGCTCCTACAATGAGCAGTTCTTC.

The chain recombines TRBV4-3 with TRBJ2-2; D is unclear. V was pared by 0 bases and J by 5 bases, with 13 bases between. CDR1 and CDR2 (germline): LGHNA, YSLEER. The CDR3 runs to 16 residues. As DNA, the CDR3 is TGCGCCAGCAGCCAAGAGCGTTCTCCGGCGACCGGGGAGCTGTTTTTT. The encoded protein is CASSQERSPATGELFF.

V usage is TRBV27 and J usage is TRBJ1-5; D uncertain. Germline lookup yields CDR1 MNHEY and CDR2 SMNVEV (reference sequence). The CDR3 consists of 14 residues. Trimming took off 2 bases at V and 4 bases at J, with 9 bases between the two ends. DNA for the CDR3: TGTGCCAGCAGTTTAAGGTCCCAAAATCAGCCCCAGCATTTT. As protein: CASSLRSQNQPQHF.

The V call is TRBV6-5, the J call TRBJ2-3; 12 nucleotides line up with TRBD2. CDR1 and CDR2 (germline): MNHEY, SVGAGI. V shed 1 base and J 0 bases; nucleotides not matched to a gene: 2. CDR3 length: 17 amino acids. Written as DNA, the CDR3 is TGTGCCAGCAGTTACTTCGGACTAGCGGGGAGCACAGATACGCAGTATTTT. Its protein product is CASSYFGLAGSTDTQYF.

This chain links TRBV5-1 with TRBJ2-7; 11 bases match TRBD2. Germline V lookup: CDR1 SGHRS, CDR2 YFSETQ. The CDR3 extends over 14 amino acids. CDR3 region: CVSSLTSGANEQYV. The CDR3, as DNA: TGCGTCAGCAGCTTGACTAGCGGGGCTAACGAGCAGTACGTC.

Only a few counts were recorded for this clonotype. V usage is TRBV7-9 and J usage is TRBJ2-2, with D perhaps TRBD2 (5 bases). The CDR3 has 14 residues. Germline CDR1 SEHNR, CDR2 FQNEAQ (reference sequence). Trimming left V 2 bases short and J 6 bases short, with 10 bases between. The DNA for the CDR3 is TGTGCCAGCAGCTTATTCCGAGGGCCCGGGGAGCTGTTTTTT. Translated, it gives CASSLFRGPGELFF.

The V and J genes are TRBV12-3 or TRBV12-4 and TRBJ2-5; D is uncertain. V lost 6 bases and J lost 5, with 10 bases in between. The CDR3 extends over 12 amino acids. In DNA form, the CDR3 reads TGTGCCAGCAGCAAACTTCGGGAGACCCAGTACTTC. Translating it yields CASSKLRETQYF.

This clonotype was observed a few times. The chain couples TRBV4-2 to TRBJ2-7; the D gene is possibly TRBD2 (7 bases). The V gene lost 0 bases and the J gene lost 4 bases, with 13 bases spanning the gap. This CDR3 is 15 amino acids long. The germline V gene encodes CDR1 LGHNA and CDR2 YNFKEQ. The CDR3: CASSQDWGGAYEQYV. DNA of the CDR3: TGTGCCAGCAGCCAAGATTGGGGGGGGGCTTACGAGCAGTACGTC.

This clonotype was recorded at least ten times. The chain employs TRBV12-3 or TRBV12-4 and TRBJ2-1; 8 nucleotides agree with TRBD2. The CDR3 contains 16 residues. With V trimmed by 6 bases and J by 0 bases, 7 bases remained unmatched. This CDR3 reads CASSPGGAGSYNEQFF. The CDR3 DNA follows: TGTGCCAGCAGCCCCGGGGGGGCGGGCTCCTACAATGAGCAGTTCTTC.

This clonotype was detected only a few times. The CDR3 region has the DNA TGCAGTGCTAGAGATCTAGGGGGGGCGGAGACCCAGTACTTC. Amino acid sequence: CSARDLGGAETQYF. V gene TRBV20-1 combines with J gene TRBJ2-5; tentatively, D is TRBD2 (7 bases). The CDR3 has 14 residues. V lost 0 bases to trimming and J lost 5 bases, with 13 bases between them. Germline V gene data show CDR1 as DFQATT and CDR2 as SNEGSKA (reference sequence).

The rearrangement joins TRBV7-2 to TRBJ1-5; D gene ambiguous. The germline V gene encodes CDR1 SGHTA and CDR2 FQGNSA. Trimming left V 5 bases short and J 4 bases short, with 9 bases between. This CDR3 has 13 amino acids. CDR3 coding DNA: TGTGCCAGCAGCGTAGTCTTTAATCAGCCCCAGCATTTT. This encodes CASSVVFNQPQHF.

This clonotype was seen at least ten times. The CDR3 here is CASSFWANTGELFF. The CDR3, as DNA: TGTGCCAGCAGTTTTTGGGCGAACACCGGGGAGCTGTTTTTT. The chain employs TRBV2 and TRBJ2-2; D not resolved. Trimming stripped 5 bases from V and 0 bases from J, with 7 bases between. The CDR3 has 14 amino acids. Per germline, CDR1 SNHLY and CDR2 FYNNEI.